This TCR beta chain came from a study of T-cell memory formation after mild COVID-19 (dated by TCRdb to the early 2020s). General notes on the study: Most TCR sequence clusters were specific to one of the two donors. T-cell clones expanding and contracting after mild COVID-19 in a couple of donors were tracked by longitudinal TCRalpha and TCRbeta repertoire sequencing. The cohort was made up of two young adult volunteers, one female and one male, who were previously healthy. The study at large found these results: From day 15 to 85, contracting clones showed balanced CD4/CD8 phenotypes, whereas a second wave of clones that expanded from day 15 to 37 leaned towards CD4+. Whether the second-wave clones peaking on day 37 were SARS-CoV-2 specific was not confirmed. Some responding clones were detected in pre-infection memory, suggesting pre-existing cross-reactive memory T cells joined the SARS-CoV-2 response. Contracting CD4+ clones were found mainly in CM and EM memory subsets, while CD8+ clones were enriched in EMRA. Only two mild cases were covered by the study, and larger cohorts that include severe cases with pre-infection samples were considered necessary.

Trimming accounts for 3 bases at V and 5 bases at J, while the number of junction bases matched to no gene is 7. CDR1 SGHRS and CDR2 YFSETQ are derived from the germline V gene. There are 14 amino acids in the CDR3, from cysteine to phenylalanine inclusive. CDR3 DNA only is kept here, 42 bases in frame from base 1. Sequencing relied on an Illumina NovaSeq 6000. cDNA libraries for TCRalpha and TCRbeta were prepared by 5'RACE using constant-segment primers, with sample barcodes and unique molecular identifiers added. Trizol reagent was used to extract RNA from every sample. Amplification of the libraries took two PCR steps, and the second step added a second sample barcode plus Illumina TruSeq adapters. Libraries were sequenced on an Illumina NovaSeq with 2 x 150 bp paired-end reads. The authors processed their data as follows. Reads were demultiplexed and collapsed into UMI-guided consensus sequences with migec v1.2.7. With mixcr v2.1.11, UMI consensuses were aligned to TRA and TRB V and J templates and assembled into clonotypes. A clonotype was counted as expanded or contracted only if both edgeR and NoisET called the change significant, with noise models trained on biological replicates. edgeR calls used a false discovery rate-adjusted p below 0.01 and a log2 fold-change threshold of 1. As an exploratory analysis of dynamics, max-normalized trajectories of the 1000 most abundant clonotypes were examined with PCA combined with hierarchical clustering. Each responding clone was given a CD4 or CD8 phenotype based on the CD4+ and CD8+ repertoires, which had been sequenced separately. Through fastp at Q25 and MiXCR, TCRdb rebuilt clones from the public reads, retaining in-frame beta chains. Rows merge per CDR3 protein into single entries with the most common DNA and genes. The V and J calls were determined by TCRdb, not by the authors. This sample is represented by more than 250,000 distinct CDR3 sequences; 16% of them were singletons. The ten biggest clones cover 22% of the sample.

PBMCs were isolated by Ficoll-Paque density gradient centrifugation. This clonotype came up many times. The antigen this receptor binds is unknown. The input lacks base qualities; no much larger clone sits a single base away. Sequencing was performed on PBMCs or a T cell subset sorted from them (not recorded which). The V and J segments used are TRBV5-1 and TRBJ2-5; TRBD2 fits 7 bases in the junction. This sequence originates from a man aged 18-30 years who had mild COVID-19 (a few samples of this study predate the infection). The sample titles of this study are shuffled in the database, so cell type and time point are left out; the donor was told from shared clones. The DNA is TGCGCCAGCAGCTGGAGACTAGCCGAGGAGACCCAGTACTTC. The resulting protein is CASSWRLAEETQYF.